Below are 25 T cell receptor beta chains sequenced from a single sample in a study of T-cell memory formation after mild COVID-19. TCRdb used MiXCR to reprocess the 5' RACE reads, holding one entry per CDR3 protein. In the table there are roughly 180,000 distinct CDR3 sequences, approximately 17% of which are singletons. Sequenced input: PBMCs or a T cell subset sorted from them (not recorded which). Receptors were obtained from a man between 18 and 29 years old who had mild COVID-19 (a few samples of this study predate the infection). Cell type and time point are not known.

The V gene is TRBV7-2, the J gene TRBJ2-3; TRBD2 matches at 10 bases. CDR3 size: 16 residues. Germline CDR1 and CDR2: SGHTA and FQGNSA. V lost 2 bases, J lost 1 base, and 3 bases stayed unmatched. CDR3 loop: CASSLSSGGRTDTQYF. DNA of the CDR3: TGTGCCAGCAGCTTATCTAGCGGGGGCCGCACAGATACGCAGTATTTT.

This clonotype has only one observation. The chain carries TRBV5-1 and TRBJ2-5, with 10 bases matching TRBD2. The germline V gene has CDR1 SGHRS and CDR2 YFSETQ. V lost 2 bases, J lost 4 bases, and 14 bases stayed unmatched. The length of the CDR3 is 18 residues. The DNA of the CDR3 is TGCGCCAGCAGCTTATCCAGCGGGGGGGCCACATTGGGAGAGACCCAGTACTTC. Translating gives CASSLSSGGATLGETQYF.

This clonotype was detected only a few times. CDR3 in amino acids: CASSLGGVSLGYTF. The CDR3, as DNA: TGTGCCAGCAGTTTAGGGGGGGTGTCACTTGGCTACACCTTC. The gene calls are TRBV12-3 or TRBV12-4 and TRBJ1-2, with a weak D call TRBD1 (5 bases). V gave up 1 base and J gave up 7 bases, with 13 bases separating them. The CDR3 covers 14 residues.

This clonotype was observed many times. The chain couples TRBV7-8 to TRBJ2-3; D call uncertain. The CDR3 extends over 13 amino acids. V shed 4 bases and J shed 5 bases, with 10 bases lying between them. Germline V gene sequence: CDR1 SGHVS, CDR2 FQNEAQ. Written as DNA, the CDR3 is TGTGCCAGCAGCTGGGCTCAACAAGATACGCAGTATTTT. Encoded protein: CASSWAQQDTQYF. The full variable domain, rest sourced from reference TRBV7-8 and TRBJ2-3, is GAGVSQSPRYKVAKRGQDVALRCDPISGHVSLFWYQQALGQGPEFLTYFQNEAQLDKSGLPSDRFFAERPEGSVSTLKIQRTQQEDSAVYLCASSWAQQDTQYFGPGTRLTVL.

This clonotype was observed a handful of times. This chain links TRBV7-2 with TRBJ2-7; 8 nucleotides agree with TRBD1. In germline, CDR1 is SGHTA, CDR2 FQGNSA. Trimming at V came to 4 bases and at J to 7 bases, leaving 6 bases not matched to a gene. CDR3 length: 13 amino acids. The CDR3 coding sequence is TGTGCCAGCAGCTCAGAACAGGGGGGTGAGCAGTACGTC. Amino acids: CASSSEQGGEQYV.

This clonotype was detected a few times. The V gene is TRBV7-9, the J gene TRBJ2-5; 8 nucleotides line up with TRBD2. V dropped 5 bases and J dropped 4; count of bases not matched to a gene: 9. The CDR3 runs to 15 residues. Germline V lookup: CDR1 SEHNR, CDR2 FQNEAQ (reference sequence). The CDR3 nucleotides read TGTGCCAGCAGCCTGCGAACTAGCGGCCCAGAGACCCAGTACTTC. Amino acid sequence: CASSLRTSGPETQYF.

The gene calls are TRBV5-1 and TRBJ2-3; D tentatively reads TRBD1 or TRBD2 (5 bases each). CDR3 length: 13 residues. In germline, CDR1 is SGHRS, CDR2 YFSETQ. The germline V and J ends were trimmed by 0 bases and 6 bases, with 8 bases remaining between them. The DNA for the CDR3 is TGCGCCAGCAGCTTGGTAGGGGAGGATACGCAGTATTTT. Protein sequence: CASSLVGEDTQYF.

This clonotype occurred many times. The chain employs TRBV5-6 and TRBJ1-1; D ambiguous. Trimming removed 4 bases from V and 3 bases from J, with 4 bases in between. The CDR3 is made up of 11 amino acids. Germline CDR1 SGHDT, CDR2 YYEEEE. The CDR3 nucleotides are TGTGCCAGCAGCCTTTACACTGAAGCTTTCTTT. This translates into CASSLYTEAFF. The whole variable domain, remainder taken from reference TRBV5-6 and TRBJ1-1, is DAGVTQSPTHLIKTRGQQVTLRCSPKSGHDTVSWYQQALGQGPQFIFQYYEEEERQRGNFPDRFSGHQFPNYSSELNVNALLLGDSALYLCASSLYTEAFFGQGTRLTVV.

A few counts support this clonotype. J is TRBJ2-7 and V is TRBV28; possible D gene TRBD2, 6 bases. Deletions cut 5 bases from V and 2 bases from J, with 19 bases between. The germline CDR1 and CDR2 sequences are MDHEN and SYDVKM. The CDR3 is 16 amino acids. DNA of the CDR3: TGTGCCAGCAGTGTCACCCCCGGGACTGGAACCTACGAGCAGTACGTC. Translating gives CASSVTPGTGTYEQYV.

The table lists this clonotype with a few counts. This chain links TRBV12-3 or TRBV12-4 with TRBJ2-3; D gene ambiguous. The CDR3 runs to 17 residues. The V end lost 5 bases, the J end lost 0 bases, and 18 bases lay between the germline ends. CDR3: CASSPPPWAASTDTQYF. The CDR3 nucleotides read TGTGCCAGCAGTCCCCCCCCCTGGGCGGCTAGCACAGATACGCAGTATTTT.

V gene TRBV28 combines with J gene TRBJ2-3; perhaps D is TRBD1 or TRBD2 (5 bases each). CDR1 is MDHEN, CDR2 SYDVKM, per germline. The CDR3 loop spans 14 amino acids. V was cut by 10 bases and J by 3 bases, with 17 bases left in between. The CDR3 protein is CATSGTQGTDTQYF. CDR3 coding DNA: TGTGCCACCTCCGGGACCCAGGGTACAGATACGCAGTATTTT. Together with reference TRBV28 and TRBJ2-3, the CDR3 gives the full variable domain: DVKVTQSSRYLVKRTGEKVFLECVQDMDHENMFWYRQDPGLGLRLIYFSYDVKMKEKGDIPEGYSVSREKKERFSLILESASTNQTSMYLCATSGTQGTDTQYFGPGTRLTVL.

V usage is TRBV7-8 and J usage is TRBJ2-7; D call uncertain. The CDR3 totals 13 residues. CDR1 SGHVS and CDR2 FQNEAQ come from the germline V gene. V was shortened by 2 bases and J by 3 bases, with 8 bases between the two germline ends. CDR3 loop: CASSLRRIYEQYV. The CDR3 DNA reads as TGTGCCAGCAGCTTAAGACGGATCTACGAGCAGTACGTC.

The chain carries TRBV12-3 or TRBV12-4 and TRBJ2-3; D is ambiguous. V was cut by 4 bases and J by 4 bases, with 15 bases left in between. The CDR3 spans 15 residues. CDR3 region: CASSSPYPRADTQYF. As DNA, the CDR3 is TGTGCCAGCAGTTCCCCTTATCCTCGAGCAGATACGCAGTATTTT.

This clonotype was recorded a few times. The chain is built from TRBV3-1 and TRBJ2-5; D gene ambiguous. CDR1 is LGHDT, CDR2 YNNKEL, per germline (reference sequence). The CDR3 is 13 amino acids. With 1 base removed from V and 5 bases from J, the gap between germline ends came to 8 bases. CDR3 nucleotide sequence: TGTGCCAGCAGCCAAGTGATCGGGGAGACCCAGTACTTC. This sequence encodes CASSQVIGETQYF.

The chain couples TRBV6-6 to TRBJ2-7; TRBD2 aligns across 13 bases. J was trimmed by 2 bases and V by 6 bases; bases with no gene match: 1. The CDR3 sequence is 14 residues long. Germline V gene data show CDR1 as MNHNY and CDR2 as SVGAGI (reference sequence). The CDR3 reads CASSGTSGAYEQYF. As DNA, the CDR3 is TGTGCCAGCAGCGGGACTAGCGGGGCCTACGAGCAGTACTTC.

J is TRBJ2-5 and V is TRBV6-2 or TRBV6-3, with D possibly matching TRBD2 (6 bases). The CDR3 loop spans 12 amino acids. Germline CDR1 reads MNHEY; CDR2 reads SVGEGT. Trimming removed 4 bases at V and 14 bases at J, with 17 bases between. The CDR3 bases are TGTGCCAGCAGTTCGGACTACGGGACTGGATACTTC. Its protein product is CASSSDYGTGYF.

The chain employs TRBV7-9 and TRBJ2-3; TRBD2 matches at 8 bases. The trim removed 11 bases at V and 2 bases at J, leaving 12 bases unmatched. CDR3 length: 15 amino acids. The germline gives CDR1 SEHNR, CDR2 FQNEAQ (reference sequence). CDR3 sequence: CAVSGGGLHTDTQYF. In nucleotides, the CDR3 is TGTGCCGTCTCGGGCGGGGGGCTGCACACAGATACGCAGTATTTT.

The chain uses TRBV5-1 and TRBJ2-1; 7 bases map to TRBD2. In germline, CDR1 is SGHRS, CDR2 YFSETQ. V shed 3 bases, J shed 0 bases, and the junction held 3 bases outside the gene matches. The CDR3 loop spans 15 amino acids. CDR3 protein: CASSSIAGSYNEQFF. The CDR3 region has the DNA TGCGCCAGCAGCTCAATAGCGGGCTCCTACAATGAGCAGTTCTTC.

The chain carries TRBV5-1 and TRBJ2-7, with unresolved D. Trimming took off 3 bases at V and 2 bases at J, with 3 bases between the two ends. The CDR3 contains 11 residues. Germline V gene data show CDR1 as SGHRS and CDR2 as YFSETQ. The DNA of the CDR3 is TGCGCCAGCAGCTCCCCCTACGAGCAGTACGTC. Amino acids: CASSSPYEQYV.

The J gene is TRBJ2-3, the V gene TRBV9; the D is unclear. This CDR3 is built from 16 residues. Germline V gene lookup returns CDR1 SGDLS and CDR2 YYNGEE. Trimming cost V 3 bases and J 2 bases, with 16 bases left between them. CDR3 coding DNA: TGTGCCAGCAGCGCGGTAATAAGCAGGCACACAGATACGCAGTATTTT. Amino acids: CASSAVISRHTDTQYF.

V usage is TRBV5-1 and J usage is TRBJ2-2; D is perhaps TRBD2 (7 bases). Germline values: CDR1 SGHRS, CDR2 YFSETQ. There are 13 residues in the CDR3. The V end was cut by 4 bases, the J end by 10 bases, with 14 bases between. The CDR3 region has the DNA TGCGCCAGCAGCCTCCTAGGGGGGGAGGAGCTGTTTTTT. Translated: CASSLLGGEELFF.

The V call is TRBV6-5, the J call TRBJ2-7, with D possibly being TRBD1 (6 bases). The length of the CDR3 is 15 residues. Germline CDR1 and CDR2: MNHEY and SVGAGI. The V and J ends lost 0 bases and 6 bases respectively, with 15 bases between them. The CDR3 is CASSYSMASRGEQYF. In DNA form, the CDR3 reads TGTGCCAGCAGTTACTCGATGGCCAGCAGGGGCGAGCAGTACTTC.

This chain connects TRBV4-3 to TRBJ2-7; a weak D match, TRBD2 (5 bases). The V end was cut by 0 bases, the J end by 6 bases, with 15 bases between. The CDR3 sequence is 15 residues long. Germline CDR1 is LGHNA and CDR2 is YSLEER. Here the CDR3 DNA reads TGCGCCAGCAGCCAAGATTTCCGGGTCCGGGGCGAGCAGTACTTC. Translating it yields CASSQDFRVRGEQYF.

This clonotype has just a few counts. The chain links TRBV7-6 to TRBJ2-2; D remains ambiguous. Germline V lookup: CDR1 SGHVS, CDR2 FNYEAQ. The CDR3 consists of 18 residues. V dropped 1 base and J dropped 1 base, with 16 bases sitting between them. The CDR3 sequence is CASSLVRVAGLNTGELFF. CDR3 nucleotide sequence: TGTGCCAGCAGCTTAGTCCGGGTAGCTGGGTTGAACACCGGGGAGCTGTTTTTT. Full variable domain (remainder filled in from reference TRBV7-6 and TRBJ2-2): GAGVSQSPRYKVTKRGQDVALRCDPISGHVSLYWYRQALGQGPEFLTYFNYEAQQDKSGLPNDRFSAERPEGSISTLTIQRTEQRDSAMYRCASSLVRVAGLNTGELFFGEGSRLTVL.

V usage is TRBV4-3 and J usage is TRBJ2-3; D is unclear. CDR1 is LGHNA, CDR2 YSLEER, per germline. The CDR3 has 15 amino acids. Trimming left V 0 bases short and J 2 bases short, with 9 bases between. CDR3 sequence: CASSQESRNTDTQYF. DNA of the CDR3: TGCGCCAGCAGCCAAGAATCCAGAAACACAGATACGCAGTATTTT.